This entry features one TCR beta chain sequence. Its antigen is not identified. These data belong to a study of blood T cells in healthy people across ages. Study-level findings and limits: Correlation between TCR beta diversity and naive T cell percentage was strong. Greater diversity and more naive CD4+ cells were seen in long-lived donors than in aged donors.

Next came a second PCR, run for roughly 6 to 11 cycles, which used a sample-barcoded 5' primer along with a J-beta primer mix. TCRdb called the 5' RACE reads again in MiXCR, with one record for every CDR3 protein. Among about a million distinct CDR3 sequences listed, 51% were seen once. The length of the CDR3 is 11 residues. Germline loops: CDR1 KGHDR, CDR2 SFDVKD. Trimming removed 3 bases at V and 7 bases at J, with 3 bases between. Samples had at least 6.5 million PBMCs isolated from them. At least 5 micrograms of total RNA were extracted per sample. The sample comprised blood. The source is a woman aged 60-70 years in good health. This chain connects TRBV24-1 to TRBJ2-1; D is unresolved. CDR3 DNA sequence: TGTGCCACCAGTGATCGGAATGAGCAGTTCTTC. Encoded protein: CATSDRNEQFF.